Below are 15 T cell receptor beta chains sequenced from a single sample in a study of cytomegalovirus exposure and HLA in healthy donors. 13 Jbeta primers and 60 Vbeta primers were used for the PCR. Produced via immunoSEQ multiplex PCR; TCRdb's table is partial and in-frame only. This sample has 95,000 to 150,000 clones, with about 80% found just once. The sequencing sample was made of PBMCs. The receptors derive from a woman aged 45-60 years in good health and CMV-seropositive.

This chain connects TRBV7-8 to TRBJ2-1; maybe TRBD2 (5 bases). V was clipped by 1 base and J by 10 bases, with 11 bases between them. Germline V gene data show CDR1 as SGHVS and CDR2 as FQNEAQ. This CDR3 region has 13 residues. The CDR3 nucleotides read TGTGCCAGCAGCTTAGGGCTAGCAGAGGAGCAGTTCTTC. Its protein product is CASSLGLAEEQFF. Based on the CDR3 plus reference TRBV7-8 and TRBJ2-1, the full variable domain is GAGVSQSPRYKVAKRGQDVALRCDPISGHVSLFWYQQALGQGPEFLTYFQNEAQLDKSGLPSDRFFAERPEGSVSTLKIQRTQQEDSAVYLCASSLGLAEEQFFGPGTRLTVL.

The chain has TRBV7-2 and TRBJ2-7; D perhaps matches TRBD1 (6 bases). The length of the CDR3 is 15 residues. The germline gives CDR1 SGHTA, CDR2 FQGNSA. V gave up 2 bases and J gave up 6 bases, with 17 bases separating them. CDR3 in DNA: TGTGCCAGCAGCTTACGCACCAGGGGTTCCGCCGAGCAGTACTTC. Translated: CASSLRTRGSAEQYF.

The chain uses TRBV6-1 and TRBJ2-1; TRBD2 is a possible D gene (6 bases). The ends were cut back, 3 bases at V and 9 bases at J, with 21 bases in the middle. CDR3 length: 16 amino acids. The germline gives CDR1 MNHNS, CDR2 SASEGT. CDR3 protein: CASSDRIGDGGGEQFF. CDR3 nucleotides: TGTGCCAGCAGTGATAGAATTGGTGACGGGGGAGGTGAGCAGTTCTTC.

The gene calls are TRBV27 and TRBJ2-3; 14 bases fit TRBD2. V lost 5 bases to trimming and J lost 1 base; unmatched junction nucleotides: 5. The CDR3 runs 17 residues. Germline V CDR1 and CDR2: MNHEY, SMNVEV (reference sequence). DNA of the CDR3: TGTGCCAGCAGTCCCCTGACTAGCGGGGGGGGCACAGATACGCAGTATTTT. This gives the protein CASSPLTSGGGTDTQYF.

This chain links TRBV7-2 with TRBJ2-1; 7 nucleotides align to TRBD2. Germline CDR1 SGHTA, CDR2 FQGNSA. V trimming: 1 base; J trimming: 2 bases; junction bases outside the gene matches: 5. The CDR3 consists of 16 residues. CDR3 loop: CASSLGGGRAYNEQFF. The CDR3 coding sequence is TGTGCCAGCAGCTTAGGGGGGGGGAGAGCCTACAATGAGCAGTTCTTC.

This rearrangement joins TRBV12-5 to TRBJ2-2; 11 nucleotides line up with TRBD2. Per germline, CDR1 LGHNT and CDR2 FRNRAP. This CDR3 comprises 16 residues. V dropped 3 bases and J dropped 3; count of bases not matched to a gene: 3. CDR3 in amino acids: CASGLLAGAHTGELFF. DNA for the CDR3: TGTGCTAGTGGTTTACTAGCGGGGGCCCACACCGGGGAGCTGTTTTTT.

The CDR3 nucleotides are TGTGCCAGCAGAAGACACGGCAGCAATCAGCCCCAGCATTTT. It is translated as CASRRHGSNQPQHF. V usage is TRBV6-5 and J usage is TRBJ1-5, with D unclear. The germline V and J ends were trimmed by 6 bases and 1 base, with 10 bases remaining between them. Germline CDR1 is MNHEY and CDR2 is SVGAGI. This CDR3 spans 14 amino acids.

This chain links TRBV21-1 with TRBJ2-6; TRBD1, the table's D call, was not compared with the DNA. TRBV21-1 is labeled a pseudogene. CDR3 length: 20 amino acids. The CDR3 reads CASSRVRDKGYLEGANVLTF. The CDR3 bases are TGTGCCAGCAGCAGAGTCCGGGACAAGGGCTACTTAGAGGGGGCCAACGTCCTGACTTTC.

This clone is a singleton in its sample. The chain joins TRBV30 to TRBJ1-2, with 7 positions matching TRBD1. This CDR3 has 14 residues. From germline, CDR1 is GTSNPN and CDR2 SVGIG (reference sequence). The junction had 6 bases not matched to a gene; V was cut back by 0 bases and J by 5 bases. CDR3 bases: TGTGCCTGGAGTGTACAGTCAGGGGGTTATGGCTACACCTTC. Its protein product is CAWSVQSGGYGYTF.

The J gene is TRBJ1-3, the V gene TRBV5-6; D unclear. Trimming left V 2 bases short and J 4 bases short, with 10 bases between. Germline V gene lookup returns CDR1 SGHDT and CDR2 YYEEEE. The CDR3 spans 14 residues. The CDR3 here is CASSFRVLGNTIYF. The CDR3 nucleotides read TGTGCCAGCAGCTTCCGGGTGTTAGGAAACACCATATATTTT.

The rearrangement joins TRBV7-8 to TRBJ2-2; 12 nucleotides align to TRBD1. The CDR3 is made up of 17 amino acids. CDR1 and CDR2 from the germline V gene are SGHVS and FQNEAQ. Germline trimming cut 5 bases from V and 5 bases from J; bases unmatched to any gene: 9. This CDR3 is CASSRDRGLQGTGELFF. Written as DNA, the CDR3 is TGTGCCAGCAGCCGGGACAGGGGGCTCCAGGGGACCGGGGAGCTGTTTTTT.

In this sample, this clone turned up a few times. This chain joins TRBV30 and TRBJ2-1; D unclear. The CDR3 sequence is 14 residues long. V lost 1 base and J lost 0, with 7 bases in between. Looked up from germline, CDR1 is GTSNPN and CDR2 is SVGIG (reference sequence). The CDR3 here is CAWSAQFSYNEQFF. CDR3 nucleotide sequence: TGTGCCTGGAGTGCTCAGTTCTCCTACAATGAGCAGTTCTTC.

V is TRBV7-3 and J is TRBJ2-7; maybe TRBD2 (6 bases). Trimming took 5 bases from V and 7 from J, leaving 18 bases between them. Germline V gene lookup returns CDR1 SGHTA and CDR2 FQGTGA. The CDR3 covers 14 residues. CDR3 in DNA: TGTGCCAGCAGCCCGGGGGACGGGTCAAAAGAGCAGTACTTC. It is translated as CASSPGDGSKEQYF. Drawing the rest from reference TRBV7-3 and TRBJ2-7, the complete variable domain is GAGVSQTPSNKVTEKGKYVELRCDPISGHTALYWYRQSLGQGPEFLIYFQGTGAADDSGLPNDRFFAVRPEGSVSTLKIQRTERGDSAVYLCASSPGDGSKEQYFGPGTRLTVT.

CDR3 bases: TGTGCCAGCAGTGCTCAGGGGGGAACTAATGAAAAACTGTTTTTT. Translating it yields CASSAQGGTNEKLFF. The J gene is TRBJ1-4, the V gene TRBV6-1, with 7 bases fitting TRBD1. This CDR3 spans 15 amino acids. The J segment lost 1 base and the V segment lost 4 bases, leaving 3 bases of the junction unmatched. CDR1 is MNHNS and CDR2 is SASEGT in the germline V gene.

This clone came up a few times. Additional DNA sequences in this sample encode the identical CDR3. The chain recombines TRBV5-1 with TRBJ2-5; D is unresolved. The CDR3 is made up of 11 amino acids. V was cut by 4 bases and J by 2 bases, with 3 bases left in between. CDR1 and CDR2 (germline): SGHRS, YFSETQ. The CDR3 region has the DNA TGCGCCAGCAGCCTGCAAGAGACCCAGTACTTC. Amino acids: CASSLQETQYF.